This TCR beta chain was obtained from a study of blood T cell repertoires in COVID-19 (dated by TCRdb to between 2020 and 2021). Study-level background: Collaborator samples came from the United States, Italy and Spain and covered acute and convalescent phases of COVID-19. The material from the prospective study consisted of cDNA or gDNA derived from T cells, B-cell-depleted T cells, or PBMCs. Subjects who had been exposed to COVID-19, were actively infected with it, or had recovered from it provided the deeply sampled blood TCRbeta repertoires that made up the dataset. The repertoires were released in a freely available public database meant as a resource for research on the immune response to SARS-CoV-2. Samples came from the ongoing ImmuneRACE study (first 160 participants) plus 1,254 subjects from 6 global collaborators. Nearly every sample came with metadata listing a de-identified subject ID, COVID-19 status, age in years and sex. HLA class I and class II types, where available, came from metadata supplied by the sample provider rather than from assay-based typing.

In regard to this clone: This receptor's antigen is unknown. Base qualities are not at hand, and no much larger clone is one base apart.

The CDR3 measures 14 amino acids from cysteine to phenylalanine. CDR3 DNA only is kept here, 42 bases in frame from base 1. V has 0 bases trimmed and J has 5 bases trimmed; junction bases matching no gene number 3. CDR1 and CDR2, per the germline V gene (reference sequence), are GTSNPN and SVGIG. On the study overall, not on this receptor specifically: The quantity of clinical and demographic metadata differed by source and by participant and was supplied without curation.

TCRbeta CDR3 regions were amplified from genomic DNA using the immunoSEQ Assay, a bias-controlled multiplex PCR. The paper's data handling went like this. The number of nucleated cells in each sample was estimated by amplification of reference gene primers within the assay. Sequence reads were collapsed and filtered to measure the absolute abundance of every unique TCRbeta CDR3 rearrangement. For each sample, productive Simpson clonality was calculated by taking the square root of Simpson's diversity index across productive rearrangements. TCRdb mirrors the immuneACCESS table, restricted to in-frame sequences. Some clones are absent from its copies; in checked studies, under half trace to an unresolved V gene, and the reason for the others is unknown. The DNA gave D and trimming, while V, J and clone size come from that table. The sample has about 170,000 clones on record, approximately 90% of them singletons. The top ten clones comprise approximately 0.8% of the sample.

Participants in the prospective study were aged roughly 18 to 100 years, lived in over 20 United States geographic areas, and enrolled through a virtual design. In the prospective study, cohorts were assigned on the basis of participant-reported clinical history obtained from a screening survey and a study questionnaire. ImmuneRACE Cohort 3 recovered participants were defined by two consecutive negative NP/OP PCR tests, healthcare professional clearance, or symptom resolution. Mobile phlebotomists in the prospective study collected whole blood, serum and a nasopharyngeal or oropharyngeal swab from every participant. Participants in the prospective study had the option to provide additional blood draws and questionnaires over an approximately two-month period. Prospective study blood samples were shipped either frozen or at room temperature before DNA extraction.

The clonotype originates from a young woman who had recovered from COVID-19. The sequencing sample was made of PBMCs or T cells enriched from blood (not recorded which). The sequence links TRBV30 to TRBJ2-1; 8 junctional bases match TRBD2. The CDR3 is CAWSVGGAHNEQFF. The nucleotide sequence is TGTGCCTGGAGTGTCGGGGGGGCTCACAATGAGCAGTTCTTC.